This TCR beta chain was recorded in a study of regulatory T cells in long-lasting Graves disease. This clonotype has a count of ten or more. The CDR3 extends over 15 amino acids. The V and J ends lost 7 bases and 8 bases, in that order; junction bases with no gene match: 11. Per the germline V gene, CDR1 is MNHEY and CDR2 is SVGEGT. TCR beta libraries were built with iRepertoire HTBI primers and Arm-PCR of CDR3 regions. Each CDR3 protein gets one entry after TCRdb re-called the multiplex PCR reads with MiXCR. This table holds around 360,000 distinct CDR3 sequences, under 20% found once. The time point: newly diagnosed GD, antithyroid drugs for less than 3 months. RNA from PBMCs was the source of the TCR library. A further study also used this sample, focusing on T cells in Graves' hyperthyroidism and ophthalmopathy.

The sequence was collected from a woman aged 18-35 years with Graves disease. The material sequenced was peripheral blood mononuclear cells (PBMCs), taken at new diagnosis, from a patient treated with antithyroid drugs. The chain employs TRBV6-2 or TRBV6-3 and TRBJ2-1; 10 bases are shared with TRBD2. The CDR3 region is CASTTRTSGPYEQFF. CDR3 DNA: TGTGCCAGCACCACGAGGACTAGCGGCCCATATGAGCAGTTCTTC.